One and the same sample provided the 18 T cell receptor beta chains below, sequenced in a study of metastatic and nonmetastatic thyroid tumors. No treatment of any kind had been given to any patient before thyroid surgery. Using MiXCR, TCRdb reanalyzed the PCR reads. Among tens of thousands of clones listed, roughly 20% were seen once. Sequenced material: blood. All receptors derive from a female donor with papillary thyroid cancer or a benign thyroid nodule (not recorded which). Some clones in this sample may be carry-over from other donors' samples.

This clone was counted at least ten times. The chain uses TRBV10-2 and TRBJ2-2; 8 nucleotides agree with TRBD1. CDR1 and CDR2 from the germline V gene are WSHSY and SAAADI. Trimming removed 4 bases from V and 4 bases from J; junction bases left unmatched: 5. This CDR3 region has 15 residues. The CDR3 region has the DNA TGCGCCAGCAGTGTTCAGGGGGCTCTCACCGGGGAGCTGTTTTTT. Translated, it gives CASSVQGALTGELFF.

For this clone: Without the conserved terminal phenylalanine or tryptophan, this CDR3 likely stems from a read error. The chain is built from TRBV10-3 and TRBJ1-2; 7 bases are a match to TRBD1. The CDR3 has 14 residues. With 6 bases clipped from V and 4 bases from J, the junction kept 8 bases outside the gene matches. CDR1 and CDR2 (germline): ENHRY, SYGVKD. The CDR3 protein is CAIRQPRGVYGYTL. The CDR3 DNA is TGTGCCATCAGGCAACCCAGGGGGGTCTATGGCTACACCTTA.

At least ten counts were recorded for this clone. The CDR3 bases are TGCGCCAGCAGCTTGCGAGGGGCCGATGAGCAGTTCTTC. Its protein product is CASSLRGADEQFF. The chain joins TRBV5-1 to TRBJ2-1, with D perhaps matching TRBD1 or TRBD2 (5 bases each). The germline V gene has CDR1 SGHRS and CDR2 YFSETQ. Trimming took 1 base from V and 8 from J, leaving 10 bases between them. The CDR3 has 13 residues.

This clone was seen only a few times. The conserved phenylalanine or tryptophan normally closing the CDR3 is absent here, so this likely arose from a read error. The chain is built from TRBV6-2 or TRBV6-3 and TRBJ1-2; 7 bases line up with TRBD1. Germline CDR1 is MNHEY and CDR2 is SVGEGT. The CDR3 has 15 residues. The CDR3 region is CSSNDRTGGIYGYTV. In nucleotides, the CDR3 is TGTTCCAGCAACGACCGGACAGGAGGCATCTATGGCTACACCGTC.

Only a few counts were recorded for this clone. This clone may be a read error of a much larger clone one base away. The chain recombines TRBV19 with TRBJ2-3, with D possibly called TRBD1 or TRBD2 (5 bases each). This CDR3 spans 17 amino acids. V lost 3 bases and J 3 bases, leaving 19 bases between the germline ends. In germline, CDR1 is LNHDA, CDR2 SQIVND (reference sequence). In DNA, the CDR3 is TGTGCCAGTAGTATCACCAGGGACGGACGGTTAACAGATACGCAGTATTTT. It codes for CASSITRDGRLTDTQYF. Drawing the rest from reference TRBV19 and TRBJ2-3, the complete variable domain is DGGITQSPKYLFRKEGQNVTLSCEQNLNHDAMYWYRQDPGQGLRLIYYSQIVNDFQKGDIAEGYSVSREKKESFPLTVTSAQKNPTAFYLCASSITRDGRLTDTQYFGPGTRLTVL.

The J gene is TRBJ2-7, the V gene TRBV4-3; tentatively, D is TRBD1 (5 bases). Germline V CDR1 and CDR2: LGHNA, YSLEER. With 1 base removed from V and 3 bases from J, the gap between germline ends came to 7 bases. CDR3 length equals 13 residues. The CDR3: CASSQGTNYEQYF. The CDR3 DNA follows: TGCGCCAGCAGCCAAGGGACAAACTACGAGCAGTACTTC.

Within the sample, this clone is medium-sized. A junction boundary mismatches the germline segment, possibly from a read error. The genes are TRBV6-1 and TRBJ2-7; 8 positions agree with TRBD1. The CDR3 has 13 amino acids. The germline V gene has CDR1 MNHNS and CDR2 SASEGT. The CDR3 region has the DNA TGTGCCGGCAGGACAGGGATAGGCTACGAGCAGTACTTC. Translated, it gives CAGRTGIGYEQYF.

Comments on this clone: The junction does not match germline at one end; this may be a read error. This chain connects TRBV5-4 to TRBJ2-7, with no clear D. The CDR3 has 16 amino acids. Germline CDR1 SGHNT, CDR2 YYREEE (reference sequence). The CDR3 sequence is CASSLGFDADSYEQYF. The DNA of the CDR3 is TGCGCCAGCAGCTTGGGTTTCGACGCAGACTCCTACGAGCAGTACTTC.

The chain employs TRBV7-8 and TRBJ2-3, with D possibly TRBD2 on 5 matching bases. Per the germline V gene, CDR1 is SGHVS and CDR2 is FQNEAQ. CDR3 size: 13 residues. Trimming shortened V by 1 base and J by 11 bases, and 13 bases separated the two germline ends. CDR3 amino acids: CASSLERVSEQYF. CDR3 sequence (DNA): TGTGCCAGCAGCTTAGAAAGGGTTAGCGAGCAGTATTTT.

Ten or more counts support this clone. V gene TRBV4-2 combines with J gene TRBJ2-2; D remains ambiguous. Between the trimmed V and J ends, which lost 5 bases and 3 bases, there was a span of 7 bases. The CDR3 runs to 13 residues. Germline V gene sequence: CDR1 LGHNA, CDR2 YNFKEQ. In DNA, the CDR3 is TGTGCCAGCAGCGAGAGAGACACCGGGGAGCTGTTTTTT. It yields the protein CASSERDTGELFF.

This clone was counted many times. Possible read error: a much larger clone is one base away. The identical CDR3 is also encoded by other nucleotide sequences in the sample. The chain couples TRBV5-1 to TRBJ2-3; TRBD1 matches 8 bases. With V trimmed by 2 bases and J by 3 bases, 8 bases remained unmatched. The germline gives CDR1 SGHRS, CDR2 YFSETQ. The CDR3 runs to 16 residues. As DNA, the CDR3 is TGCGCCAGCAGCTTAGAGCAGGGGGCGAGGACAGATACGCAGTATTTT. Translating it yields CASSLEQGARTDTQYF.

This clone was recorded a few times. CDR3 DNA sequence: TGCGCCAGCAGTAACAGGGGCGGCGAGCAGTACGTC. Translation: CASSNRGGEQYV. The chain couples TRBV10-1 to TRBJ2-7; 7 bases fit TRBD1. In germline, CDR1 is WNHNN, CDR2 SYGVQD (reference sequence). The CDR3 is 12 residues long. V dropped 5 bases and J dropped 6; count of bases not matched to a gene: 4.

The table lists this clone with many counts. V and J are TRBV3-1 and TRBJ1-2; maybe TRBD1 (5 bases). V lost 1 base, J lost 5 bases, and 8 bases lay in between. The CDR3 totals 13 residues. Germline CDR1 is LGHDT and CDR2 is YNNKEL (reference sequence). CDR3 nucleotide sequence: TGTGCCAGCAGCCAAGTTCAGGGTTATGGCTACACCTTC. Encoded protein: CASSQVQGYGYTF.

The table lists this clone with many counts. The chain uses TRBV20-1 and TRBJ2-7; maybe TRBD1 (6 bases). V lost 1 base and J 4 bases, leaving 17 bases between the germline ends. CDR3 length: 15 residues. Germline CDR1 is DFQATT and CDR2 is SNEGSKA (reference sequence). CDR3 nucleotides: TGCAGTGCTAGAGCAGGGGCAGGGGTGATTTACGAGCAGTACTTC. This encodes CSARAGAGVIYEQYF.

This clone is classed as medium-sized. This chain links TRBV6-1 with TRBJ2-7; D uncertain. Trimming took 5 bases from V and 9 from J, leaving 20 bases between them. The germline V gene has CDR1 MNHNS and CDR2 SASEGT. This CDR3 spans 14 amino acids. CDR3 bases: TGTGCCAGCAGTTTCGGGTCTCCCTCGGCCGGGCAGTACTTC. Encoded protein: CASSFGSPSAGQYF.

The V and J genes are TRBV2 and TRBJ2-3; the D gene is possibly TRBD1 (5 bases). The CDR3 totals 13 residues. With 5 bases removed from V and 3 bases from J, the gap between germline ends came to 9 bases. CDR1 SNHLY and CDR2 FYNNEI come from the germline V gene. CDR3 sequence: CASSLGRTDTQYF. The CDR3 DNA is TGTGCCAGCAGTTTGGGGCGGACAGATACGCAGTATTTT. The complete variable domain, with remaining parts taken from reference TRBV2 and TRBJ2-3, reads EPEVTQTPSHQVTQMGQEVILRCVPISNHLYFYWYRQILGQKVEFLVSFYNNEISEKSEIFDDQFSVERPDGSNFTLKIRSTKLEDSAMYFCASSLGRTDTQYFGPGTRLTVL.

This sequence joins TRBV20-1 and TRBJ2-7; tentatively, D is TRBD1 (5 bases). The ends were cut back, 0 bases at V and 1 base at J, with 13 bases in the middle. There are 15 residues in the CDR3. Germline CDR1 and CDR2: DFQATT and SNEGSKA (reference sequence). CDR3 DNA: TGCAGTGCTAGAGAGATTGGACACCCTTCCTACGAGCAGTACTTC. The encoded protein is CSAREIGHPSYEQYF.

This clone was observed many times. The chain joins TRBV24-1 to TRBJ2-1, with TRBD2 matching over 8 bases. Germline V gene sequence: CDR1 KGHDR, CDR2 SFDVKD. This CDR3 is 18 amino acids long. J was trimmed by 2 bases and V by 1 base; bases with no gene match: 9. CDR3 in amino acids: CATSDFDSAGGTYNEQFF. For the CDR3, the DNA is TGTGCCACCAGTGATTTTGACAGTGCGGGAGGAACCTACAATGAGCAGTTCTTC.